The T cell receptor (beta chain) under discussion was sequenced for a study of T cells in Graves' hyperthyroidism and ophthalmopathy (dated by TCRdb to the late 2010s). For context, the study as a whole: Peripheral blood was collected at initial diagnosis, before any treatment. The roughly 99 discovery patients were divided at random into training and test sets in a 7:3 ratio. Once sampling was done, hyperthyroidism patients were given methimazole at a starting dose of 30 mg daily, whereas ophthalmopathy patients were given high-dose intravenous methylprednisolone. In addition, the study compared T-cell repertoires in thyroid tissue and in blood from five to seven Graves' hyperthyroidism patients. To identify TCR V-J signatures that set the groups apart, the researchers used a discovery cohort of about a hundred patients, made up of 43 with Graves' ophthalmopathy and about 60 with stable Graves' hyperthyroidism. Prospective prediction of ophthalmopathy was tested in an independent validation cohort of about 19 hyperthyroidism patients and approximately 17 patients who later progressed to ophthalmopathy. The paper reports TCR Vbeta CDR3 sequencing of approximately 130 peripheral blood samples: 40 to 45 ophthalmopathy, around 80 hyperthyroidism and roughly 17 progressor patients. Broad study findings and their caveats: A 13 V-J signature model separated ophthalmopathy from stable hyperthyroidism, with approximately 86% sensitivity and 81.08% specificity in cross-validation and 80%/75% in testing. No statistical method was used to fix the sample size in advance, and group allocation was not hidden from the investigators. In validation, the model predicted progression to ophthalmopathy with about 71% sensitivity and roughly 75% specificity, a median of about six months before onset. Most expanded thyroid clonotypes (frequency above 0.001) were also detected in blood, suggesting blood repertoires may reflect thyroid immune responses.

The TCR beta CDR3 regions were amplified from the RNA transcripts. The first round of RT-PCR for the TCR CDR3 was performed with the HTBI primer set and the Qiagen OneStep RT-PCR kit. Libraries were constructed in a second round of multiplex PCR, after which size selection and purification were carried out. The libraries were sequenced on an Illumina HiSeq2000 using paired-end 100 bp reads. As for the original processing: SOAPnuke was used to process the raw data, removing reads that contained adapters or uncalled bases, had a mean Phred below 15, or lacked an exact match to the constant primer or identifier. COPE v1.2.5 was used to merge high-quality paired reads, and clonotypes were defined as unique nucleotide sequences. MiTCR v1.1 was used to align the clonotypes against IMGT TRBV, TRBD and TRBJ reference segments. Only V-J combinations with frequency above 0.0001, covering about 99% of repertoires, were analysed. The TCS score was defined as the ratio of F50 (clonal expansion) to E x V (chaos), calculated using BLOSUM62-based TCRdist between CDR3 peptides within each V-J. Welch's t-statistics and random forest reduced just over 500 V-J features to 13, which were used in a naive Bayes classifier (R e1071). The similarity between thyroid and blood repertoires was quantified using the Morisita-Horn index. Starting from the raw public reads, TCRdb applied fastp trimming at Q25, assembled clones with MiXCR and retained in-frame beta chains. Under each unique CDR3 protein, matching rows form one entry showing the most common genes and DNA. In this record, the V and J calls reflect TCRdb's handling and not the investigators' own analysis. The sample table lists hundreds of thousands of distinct CDR3 sequences, approximately 40% of them with a count of one. The ten largest clones take up about a third of the sample.

The CDR3, cysteine through phenylalanine, is 14 amino acids long. The sequence is cut down to CDR3 DNA, 42 bases in frame from base 1. The germline V gene (reference sequence) yields SEHNR for CDR1 and FQNEAQ for CDR2. Trimming at the junction amounts to 3 bases on V and 4 bases on J, and the germline ends lie 12 bases apart. Stable Graves' hyperthyroidism was defined as no progression to ophthalmopathy during 18 months of follow-up. Hyperthyroidism patients were aged 18 to 65 years and newly diagnosed, with disease duration of less than 2 months. The study excluded patients with uncontrolled infections, other autoimmune diseases, pregnancy or lactation. Clinical symptoms, serum thyroxine and TRAb, thyroid ultrasound, and orbital computed tomography formed the basis for the diagnoses. PBMCs were separated from 8 to 10 ml of fresh peripheral blood using Ficoll-Paque density gradient centrifugation. Trizol reagent was used to extract total RNA, and RNA quality was then checked on an Agilent 2100 Bioanalyzer.

In its sample, this clonotype was seen many times. Its antigen remains undetermined. One base away there is no much larger clone; base qualities are not given. This sequence originates from a woman aged 40 to 55 with Graves' hyperthyroidism. The receptor chain draws on TRBV7-9 and TRBJ1-2, with a tentative D gene TRBD1 over 6 matching bases. The sample comprised blood. The CDR3 protein: CASSFGGGGYGYTF. The DNA reads as follows: TGTGCCAGCAGCTTCGGAGGGGGGGGCTATGGCTACACCTTC.